These T cell receptor beta chains were read from a single sample in a study of blood T cell repertoires in COVID-19. The data were produced by immunoSEQ multiplex PCR, yet TCRdb's version contains in-frame clones alone and is incomplete. The sample records approximately 190,000 clones, 86% being singletons. The sequencing input was PBMCs or T cells enriched from blood (not recorded which). The receptors originated from a middle-aged woman in a cohort exposed to, infected with or recovered from COVID-19 (not recorded which). The CDR3 runs from the conserved cysteine through the conserved F or W.

V gene,CDR3 protein
TRBV27,CASSWTGTNTEAFF
TRBV4-2,CASSPGGQGYYEQYF
TRBV5-6,CASSYLTADRGTEAFF
TRBV11-3,CASSSRQDYNNEQFF
TRBV7-9,CASSLVADPDTQYF
TRBV3-1/TRBV3-2,CASSYPGTTNTEAFF
TRBV6-5,CASSFRQGGNTEAFF
TRBV6-5,CASSYGPGGRETQYF
TRBV6-4,CASSEETSGGADTQYF
TRBV27,CASSPLGDRGEEQYF
TRBV6-1,CASSEKAGMNTEAFF
TRBV7-2,CASSFPRDGGGQETQYF
TRBV6-5,CASSYLRGNQPQHF
TRBV29-1,CSVEMGDREGYTF
TRBV27,CASSLFDRVGSPLHF
TRBV27,CASSSHLSEQYF
TRBV25-1,CASSGQGARGNTIYF
TRBV28,CASKKYRANVLTF
TRBV12-5,CASGAGVYNEQFF
TRBV4-1,CASSQAQGDGYTF
TRBV11-2,CASSPTAVMMDEAFF
TRBV5-1,CASSLEHRTDTQYF
TRBV7-9,CASSLGPAQYNEQFF
TRBV10-1,CASSPDSFTDTQYF
TRBV7-2,CASSYPQTAGYTF
TRBV11-2,CASSSTDSVNTEAFF
TRBV3-1/TRBV3-2,CASSQVETGELFF
TRBV11-3,CASSPGQGWTDTQYF
TRBV7-9,CASSLLRTGNTDTQYF
TRBV3-1/TRBV3-2,CASSLGGAGGELFF
TRBV19,CASSEGVSPLHF
TRBV27,CASKLGGTPVNTEAFF
TRBV29-1,CSVGLEYNEQFF
TRBV7-2,CASSLLQGFQPQHF
TRBV4-2,CASSPRRGQGEETQYF
TRBV13,CASSYAGLSYEQYF
TRBV2,CASSELAGLLVF
TRBV11-3,CASSLGQTYEQYF
TRBV28,CASSIRDRGLRGTEAFF
TRBV5-1,CASPEYQRGEHTQYF
TRBV21-1,CASSNGLADGDYNEQFF